This T cell receptor beta chain was profiled in a study of T cells expressing NK-cell markers. Following a re-call of the 5' RACE reads, TCRdb has one entry per CDR3 protein and lacks DNA. The listing contains roughly 390,000 distinct CDR3 sequences. The CDR3 sequence is 15 residues long. Germline V gene data show CDR1 as LNHNV and CDR2 as YYDKDF (reference sequence). General study results and limits: The HCMV specificity of the expanded NKG2C+ T cell clones stayed unresolved. Several of the donors also had these clonotypes leading their CD3+CD56-NKG2C+ fraction. Of the CD8+ T cells in a handful of donors, roughly 1.0-7.0% belonged to dominant NKG2C+ clonotypes.

In the case of this clonotype: Its antigen is still unknown.

This sequence joins TRBV15 and TRBJ2-5; lacking DNA, the TRBD1 call made by TCRdb goes unchecked. What was sequenced was blood T cells: a sorted CD56 or NKG2C T cell subset, CD4+ or CD8+ T cells, or bulk PBMC T cells (not recorded which). The source of this sequence is a man aged 18-69 years in good health. The CDR3: CATQGRGHLQETQYF.